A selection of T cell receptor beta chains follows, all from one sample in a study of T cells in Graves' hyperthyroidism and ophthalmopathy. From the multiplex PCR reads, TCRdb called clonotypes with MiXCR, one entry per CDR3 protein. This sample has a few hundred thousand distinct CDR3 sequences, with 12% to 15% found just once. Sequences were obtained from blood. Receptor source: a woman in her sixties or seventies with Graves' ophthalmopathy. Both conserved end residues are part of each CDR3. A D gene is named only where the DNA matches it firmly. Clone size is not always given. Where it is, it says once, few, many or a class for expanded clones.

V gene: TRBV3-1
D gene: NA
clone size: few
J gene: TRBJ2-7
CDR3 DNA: TGTGCCAGCAGCCAAGACGTTACGGGCCCCTACGAGCAGTACTTC
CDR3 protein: CASSQDVTGPYEQYF

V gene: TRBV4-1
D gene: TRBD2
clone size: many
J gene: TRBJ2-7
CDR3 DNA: TGCGCCAGCAGCCAAGATTGGACTAGCTCCTACGAGCAGTACTTC
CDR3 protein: CASSQDWTSSYEQYF

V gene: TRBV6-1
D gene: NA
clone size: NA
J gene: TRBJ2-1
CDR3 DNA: TGTGCCAGCGGACCCATAGCGCCGATGGGGTATGGTGAGCAGTTCTTC
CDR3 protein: CASGPIAPMGYGEQFF

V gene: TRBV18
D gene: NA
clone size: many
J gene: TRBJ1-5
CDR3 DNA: TGTGCCAGCTCACTAGTACAGGGCTCCAATCAGCCCCAGCATTTT
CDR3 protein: CASSLVQGSNQPQHF

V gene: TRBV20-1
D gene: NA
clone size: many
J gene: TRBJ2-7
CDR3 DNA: TGCAGTGCTGAACCGGACCCGAACCCTTACGAGCAGTACTTC
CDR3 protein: CSAEPDPNPYEQYF

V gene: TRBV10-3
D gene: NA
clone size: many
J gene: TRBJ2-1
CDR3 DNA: TGTGCCATCAGACTGAGCGGGTCGTCCAATGAGCAGTTCTTC
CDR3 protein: CAIRLSGSSNEQFF

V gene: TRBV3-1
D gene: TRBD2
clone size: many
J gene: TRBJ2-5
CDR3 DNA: TGTGCCAGCAGCTACGTCGGCGGGAGGGCCGTAGAGACCCAGTACTTC
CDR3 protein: CASSYVGGRAVETQYF

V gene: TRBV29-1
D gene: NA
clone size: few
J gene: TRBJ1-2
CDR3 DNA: TGCAGCGTGCGGACATCGCTAAACTATGGCTACACCTTC
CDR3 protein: CSVRTSLNYGYTF

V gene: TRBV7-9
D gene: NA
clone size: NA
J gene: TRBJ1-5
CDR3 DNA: TGTGCCAGCAGCGTAGGGGCAGGCGGGTCCGGCAATCAGCCCCAGCATTTT
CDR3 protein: CASSVGAGGSGNQPQHF

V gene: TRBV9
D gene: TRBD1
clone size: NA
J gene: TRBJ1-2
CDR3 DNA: TGTGCCAGCAGCGTAGCATCAGGGGGCGCGAGTAGCTACACCTTC
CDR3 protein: CASSVASGGASSYTF

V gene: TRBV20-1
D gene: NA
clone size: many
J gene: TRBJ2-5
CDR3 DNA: TGCAGTGCTATGGGTAGACAAGAGACCCAGTACTTC
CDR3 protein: CSAMGRQETQYF

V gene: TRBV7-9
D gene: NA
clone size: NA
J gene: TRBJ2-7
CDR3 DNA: TGTGCCAGCAGCTCGACAACGGGTGAATACGAGCAGTACTTC
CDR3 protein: CASSSTTGEYEQYF

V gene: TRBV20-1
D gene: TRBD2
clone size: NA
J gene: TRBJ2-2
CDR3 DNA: TGCAGTGCTAGGGGACTAGCGGGAGCCACCGGGGAGCTGTTTTTT
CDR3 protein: CSARGLAGATGELFF

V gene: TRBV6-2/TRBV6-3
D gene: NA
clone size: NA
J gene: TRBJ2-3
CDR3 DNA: TGTGCCAGCAGTTACGAGTCTAGGGACTTGGATACGCAGTATTTT
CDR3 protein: CASSYESRDLDTQYF

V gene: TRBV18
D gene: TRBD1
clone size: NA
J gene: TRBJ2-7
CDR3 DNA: TGTGCCAGCTCACCACATAGGACAGGGGCCTACGAGCAGTACTTC
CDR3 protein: CASSPHRTGAYEQYF

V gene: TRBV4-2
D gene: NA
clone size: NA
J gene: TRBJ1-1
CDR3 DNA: TGTGCCAGCAGCCACCCCGGGCGGGGAACAGTGAACACTGAAGCTTTCTTT
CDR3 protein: CASSHPGRGTVNTEAFF

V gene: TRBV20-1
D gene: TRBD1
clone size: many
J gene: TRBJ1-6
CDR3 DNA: TGCAGTGCTTCCTCGGGACAGCATAATTCACCCCTCCACTTT
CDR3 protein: CSASSGQHNSPLHF

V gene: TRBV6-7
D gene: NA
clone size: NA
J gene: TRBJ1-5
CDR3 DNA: TGTGCCAGCAGTTACTCGAGGCCAGGGAGCAATCAGCCCCAGCATTTT
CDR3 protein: CASSYSRPGSNQPQHF

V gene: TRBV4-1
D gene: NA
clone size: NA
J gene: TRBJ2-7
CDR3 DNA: TGCGCCAGCAGCCAAGGTGACAGTTTCTACGAGCAGTACTTC
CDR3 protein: CASSQGDSFYEQYF

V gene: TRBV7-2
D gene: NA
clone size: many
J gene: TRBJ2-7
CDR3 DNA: TGTGCCAGCAGCTTAGGGGGACTGAACTACGAGCAGTACTTC
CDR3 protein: CASSLGGLNYEQYF

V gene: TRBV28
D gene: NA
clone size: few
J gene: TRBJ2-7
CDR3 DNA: TGTGCCAGCAGTTTGGCCGAGACCGGAGGCCTCTACGAGCAGTACTTC
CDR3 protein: CASSLAETGGLYEQYF

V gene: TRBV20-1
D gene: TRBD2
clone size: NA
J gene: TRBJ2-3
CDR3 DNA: TGCAGTGCCAACCCCCTTTCTAGCGGGAGTGGAGATACGCAGTATTTT
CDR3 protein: CSANPLSSGSGDTQYF

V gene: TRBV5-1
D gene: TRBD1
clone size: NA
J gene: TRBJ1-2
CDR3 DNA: TGCGCCAGCAGCTGGGGGACAGGGGTCCCCACTAGCTATGGCTACACCTTC
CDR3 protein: CASSWGTGVPTSYGYTF

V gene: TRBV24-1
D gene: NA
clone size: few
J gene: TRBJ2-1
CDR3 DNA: TGTGCCACCAGTGATCCCAGACTAGAGGGCACCTACAATGAGCAGTTCTTC
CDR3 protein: CATSDPRLEGTYNEQFF

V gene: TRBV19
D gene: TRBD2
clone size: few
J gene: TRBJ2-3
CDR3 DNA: TGTGCCAGTAGTATAGGAGCGCGGGAGCCCACAGATACGCAGTATTTT
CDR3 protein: CASSIGAREPTDTQYF

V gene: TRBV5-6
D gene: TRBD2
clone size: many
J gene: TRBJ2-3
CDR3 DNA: TGTGCCAGCAGCGGTAGCGGGGCACGTAGCACAGATACGCAGTATTTT
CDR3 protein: CASSGSGARSTDTQYF

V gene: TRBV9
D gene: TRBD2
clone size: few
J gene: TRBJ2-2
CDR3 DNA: TGTGCCAGCAGCGTGGAGGGAGGGATTCTGGGGACCGGGGAGCTGTTTTTT
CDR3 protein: CASSVEGGILGTGELFF

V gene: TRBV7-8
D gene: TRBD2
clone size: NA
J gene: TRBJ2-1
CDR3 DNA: TGTGCCAGCAGCTTAGGACTAGCGGAAACCTACAATGAGCAGTTCTTC
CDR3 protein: CASSLGLAETYNEQFF